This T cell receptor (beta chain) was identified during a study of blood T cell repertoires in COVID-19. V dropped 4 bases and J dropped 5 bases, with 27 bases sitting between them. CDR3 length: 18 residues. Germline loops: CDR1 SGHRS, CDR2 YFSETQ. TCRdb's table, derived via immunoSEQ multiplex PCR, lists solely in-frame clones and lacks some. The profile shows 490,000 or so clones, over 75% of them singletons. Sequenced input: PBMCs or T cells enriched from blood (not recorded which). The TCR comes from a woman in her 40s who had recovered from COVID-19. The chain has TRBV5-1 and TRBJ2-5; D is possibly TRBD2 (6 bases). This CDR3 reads CASSRGRGLVGVRETQYF. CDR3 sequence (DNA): TGCGCCAGCAGCCGAGGGCGGGGCCTCGTGGGAGTGCGGGAGACCCAGTACTTC.